What follows are 18 T cell receptor beta chains derived from one specimen sequenced in a study of T cell clones after liver transplantation. Profiling relied on immunoSEQ multiplex PCR, and the TCRdb table lists in-frame clones only, not all of them. The data hold about 7,900 clones, with under 90% observed a single time. The source material was CD8+ T cells from blood, sampled before liver transplant. These receptors were obtained from a human donor who received a liver transplant.

The chain uses TRBV27 and TRBJ1-1; D perhaps matches TRBD1 (6 bases). Germline V lookup: CDR1 MNHEY, CDR2 SMNVEV (reference sequence). There are 15 residues in the CDR3. The ends were cut back, 5 bases at V and 1 base at J, with 14 bases in the middle. CDR3 in amino acids: CASSTLQGTNTEAFF. The CDR3 nucleotides read TGTGCCAGCAGTACGCTACAGGGTACGAACACTGAAGCTTTCTTT.

The chain recombines TRBV29-1 with TRBJ2-7, with TRBD1 as a possible D gene (6 bases). Germline loops: CDR1 SQVTM, CDR2 ANQGSEA. The V gene lost 4 bases and the J gene lost 0 bases, with 10 bases spanning the gap. This CDR3 has 13 amino acids. CDR3 residues: CSVGQADSYEQYF. The DNA for the CDR3 is TGCAGCGTTGGACAGGCCGACTCCTACGAGCAGTACTTC.

V is TRBV10-2 and J is TRBJ1-2, with 10 bases aligning to TRBD1. Germline-derived CDR1 and CDR2 are WSHSY and SAAADI. CDR3 length: 14 residues. V lost 8 bases to trimming and J lost 4 bases; unmatched junction nucleotides: 7. DNA of the CDR3: TGCGCCAGCTGGGGACAGGGGCCTTTCTATGGCTACACCTTC. Translated: CASWGQGPFYGYTF.

The chain is built from TRBV9 and TRBJ2-7; a possible D gene is TRBD1 (5 bases). Germline CDR1 reads SGDLS; CDR2 reads YYNGEE. This CDR3 is built from 14 residues. Trimming cost V 0 bases and J 3 bases, with 10 bases left between them. The chain's CDR3 is CASSVGQGGYEQYF. DNA for the CDR3: TGTGCCAGCAGCGTAGGGCAGGGTGGCTACGAGCAGTACTTC. Using reference TRBV9 and TRBJ2-7 for the parts outside the CDR3, the full variable domain is DSGVTQTPKHLITATGQRVTLRCSPRSGDLSVYWYQQSLDQGLQFLIQYYNGEERAKGNILERFSAQQFPDLHSELNLSSLELGDSALYFCASSVGQGGYEQYFGPGTRLTVT.

The V call is TRBV2, the J call TRBJ1-2; 10 nucleotides agree with TRBD1. The junction had 10 bases not matched to a gene; V was cut back by 4 bases and J by 8 bases. Per germline, CDR1 SNHLY and CDR2 FYNNEI. This CDR3 is 15 amino acids long. CDR3 coding DNA: TGTGCCAGCAGTGGGGCGACAGGGGGCGCTGGCGGCTACACCTTC. Its translation is CASSGATGGAGGYTF.

The chain employs TRBV29-1 and TRBJ1-1; D possibly corresponds to TRBD1 (5 bases). The CDR3 runs to 11 residues. Germline-derived CDR1 and CDR2 are SQVTM and ANQGSEA. Trimming shortened V by 2 bases and J by 8 bases, and 9 bases separated the two germline ends. The CDR3 protein is CSVERGLEAFF. The CDR3 nucleotides are TGCAGCGTTGAAAGGGGATTGGAAGCTTTCTTT.

V usage is TRBV7-8 and J usage is TRBJ2-7; 8 bases are shared with TRBD1. V shed 2 bases, J shed 1 base, and the junction held 7 bases outside the gene matches. This CDR3 has 16 amino acids. Germline CDR1 SGHVS, CDR2 FQNEAQ. CDR3: CASSLPTGVGSYEQYF. The CDR3 nucleotides are TGTGCCAGCAGCTTACCGACAGGGGTGGGATCCTACGAGCAGTACTTC.

V gene TRBV7-3 combines with J gene TRBJ2-5, with 8 bases that match TRBD1. V shed 5 bases, J shed 9 bases, and the junction held 5 bases outside the gene matches. Germline values: CDR1 SGHTA, CDR2 FQGTGA. The CDR3 is 12 amino acids. CDR3 region: CASSPDREAQYF. The CDR3 DNA reads as TGTGCCAGCAGCCCGGACAGGGAAGCCCAGTACTTC.

The chain employs TRBV27 and TRBJ2-1; the D gene is possibly TRBD2 (5 bases). CDR1 is MNHEY and CDR2 is SMNVEV in the germline V gene (reference sequence). CDR3 size: 16 residues. Trimming removed 0 bases at V and 0 bases at J, with 9 bases between. The CDR3 sequence is CASSLSGSSSYNEQFF. The DNA for the CDR3 is TGTGCCAGCAGTTTATCGGGGAGTTCCTCCTACAATGAGCAGTTCTTC.

This rearrangement joins TRBV7-9 to TRBJ2-7, with TRBD2 as a possible D gene (5 bases). This CDR3 is built from 15 residues. Trimming took off 5 bases at V and 0 bases at J, with 14 bases between the two ends. Germline-derived CDR1 and CDR2 are SEHNR and FQNEAQ (reference sequence). The CDR3 sequence: CASSTSGGSSYEQYF. DNA of the CDR3: TGTGCCAGCAGCACGAGCGGCGGAAGCTCCTACGAGCAGTACTTC.

V usage is TRBV5-1 and J usage is TRBJ2-7; D is perhaps TRBD1 (5 bases). The CDR3 length is 14 residues. V gave up 5 bases and J gave up 0 bases, with 12 bases separating them. In germline, CDR1 is SGHRS, CDR2 YFSETQ. The CDR3 loop is CASRKGDGSYEQYF. The DNA for the CDR3 is TGCGCCAGCAGAAAAGGGGATGGCTCCTACGAGCAGTACTTC.

This clone is medium-sized (0.01 to 0.1%) within its sample. The rearrangement uses TRBV28 and TRBJ2-7, with D possibly matching TRBD2 (5 bases). Germline V gene sequence: CDR1 MDHEN, CDR2 SYDVKM. Between the trimmed V and J ends, which lost 6 bases and 5 bases, there was a span of 20 bases. The CDR3 loop spans 15 amino acids. CDR3 residues: CASSPQSGVPHEQYF. The CDR3 DNA sequence: TGTGCCAGCAGCCCCCAGTCCGGGGTGCCCCACGAGCAGTACTTC.

V is TRBV28 and J is TRBJ1-3, with D possibly TRBD1 on 6 matching bases. The CDR3 is 15 residues long. In germline, CDR1 is MDHEN, CDR2 SYDVKM. V lost 9 bases to trimming and J lost 0 bases, with 15 bases between them. The CDR3 nucleotides read TGTGCCAGTGGACCGACAGGCGGCTCTGGAAACACCATATATTTT. This encodes CASGPTGGSGNTIYF.

This chain links TRBV19 with TRBJ2-3, with 9 bases that match TRBD1. Germline CDR1 LNHDA, CDR2 SQIVND (reference sequence). V trimming: 3 bases; J trimming: 2 bases; junction bases outside the gene matches: 9. CDR3 size: 17 residues. The CDR3 coding sequence is TGTGCCAGTAGTATTTCGGCGGGACAGGGCTTCACAGATACGCAGTATTTT. Translated, it gives CASSISAGQGFTDTQYF.

The V call is TRBV7-9, the J call TRBJ1-1; D remains ambiguous. The CDR3 totals 18 residues. V shed 1 base and J shed 0 bases, with 18 bases lying between them. Germline V CDR1 and CDR2: SEHNR, FQNEAQ (reference sequence). The CDR3 DNA follows: TGTGCCAGCAGCTTAGTCCCCAGGTTCCTTCCTATGAACACTGAAGCTTTCTTT. Amino acids: CASSLVPRFLPMNTEAFF.

The CDR3 is CASSGGQGFSYEQYF. Written as DNA, the CDR3 is TGTGCCAGCAGCGGGGGACAGGGTTTCTCCTACGAGCAGTACTTC. The chain carries TRBV5-6 and TRBJ2-7, with 9 bases identical to TRBD1. The V segment lost 4 bases and the J segment 0 bases; nucleotides outside the gene matches: 5. Looked up from germline, CDR1 is SGHDT and CDR2 is YYEEEE. The CDR3 contains 15 residues.

The chain is built from TRBV29-1 and TRBJ2-1; D is possibly TRBD1 (5 bases). Germline V gene sequence: CDR1 SQVTM, CDR2 ANQGSEA. This CDR3 has 15 residues. The V gene lost 3 bases and the J gene lost 2 bases, with 14 bases spanning the gap. CDR3 protein: CSVEGQLEAYNEQFF. The CDR3 nucleotides are TGCAGCGTTGAGGGGCAGCTCGAGGCCTACAATGAGCAGTTCTTC.

The chain employs TRBV7-6 and TRBJ2-5; D is ambiguous. Trimming left V 3 bases short and J 5 bases short, with 10 bases between. This CDR3 has 13 residues. In germline, CDR1 is SGHVS, CDR2 FNYEAQ. CDR3 sequence: CASSFRQVETQYF. The DNA for the CDR3 is TGTGCCAGCAGCTTTCGGCAGGTTGAGACCCAGTACTTC.